These T cell receptor beta chains were read from a single sample in a study of blood T cell repertoires in COVID-19. The repertoire was sequenced with immunoSEQ multiplex PCR; TCRdb's copy has only in-frame clones and lacks some. The sample holds tens of thousands of clones, about 80% seen once. The sample consisted of peripheral blood. The receptors come from a man between 65 and 85 years old with acute or convalescent COVID-19. Both conserved end residues are part of each CDR3. Fields, in order: J gene, D gene, clone size, V gene, CDR3 protein, CDR3 DNA. A D gene is named only where the DNA matches it firmly. Some rows mark clone size as missing; the rest say once, few, many or name a class of expanded clone.

>TRBJ1-3|TRBD1|NA|TRBV9
CASSGTGYRNTIYF
TGTGCCAGCAGCGGGACAGGGTATCGAAACACCATATATTTT
>TRBJ2-3|TRBD1|NA|TRBV29-1
CSGGQGDTQYF
TGCAGCGGCGGACAGGGAGATACGCAGTATTTT
>TRBJ2-7|TRBD1|NA|TRBV7-9
CASRRQGLGYEQYF
TGTGCCAGCAGACGACAGGGTTTGGGCTACGAGCAGTACTTC
>TRBJ1-5|NA|NA|TRBV3-1/TRBV3-2
CASSQGGRGQPQHF
TGTGCCAGCAGCCAAGGGGGTAGGGGGCAGCCCCAGCATTTT
>TRBJ2-7|TRBD2|NA|TRBV4-3
CASSRGAAGSSYEQYF
TGCGCCAGCAGCCGCGGGGCAGCGGGGAGCTCCTACGAGCAGTACTTC
>TRBJ2-7|NA|NA|TRBV10-3
CAISEFGSSYEQYF
TGTGCCATCAGTGAGTTTGGGAGCTCCTACGAGCAGTACTTC
>TRBJ2-7|NA|NA|TRBV28
CASRSSRGRDSGSYEQYF
TGTGCCAGCAGAAGCTCTCGAGGGCGGGACAGTGGGTCCTACGAGCAGTACTTC
>TRBJ2-7|NA|NA|TRBV27
CASSSLPGAYEQYF
TGTGCCAGCAGTTCCCTCCCCGGGGCCTACGAGCAGTACTTC
>TRBJ1-1|TRBD1|NA|TRBV5-1
CASSSRQGASNTEAFF
TGCGCCAGCAGCTCCCGACAGGGGGCCTCAAACACTGAAGCTTTCTTT
>TRBJ2-4|NA|NA|TRBV29-1
CSVEDPTSAKNIQYF
TGCAGCGTTGAAGATCCCACTAGTGCCAAAAACATTCAGTACTTC
>TRBJ2-7|NA|NA|TRBV7-2
CASGASSSYEQYF
TGTGCCAGCGGGGCCTCAAGCTCCTACGAGCAGTACTTC
>TRBJ2-2|NA|NA|TRBV12-3/TRBV12-4
CASSWQHTGELFF
TGTGCCAGCAGTTGGCAACACACCGGGGAGCTGTTTTTT
>TRBJ1-1|NA|NA|TRBV7-9
CASSFTVMNTEAFF
TGTGCCAGCAGCTTCACGGTTATGAACACTGAAGCTTTCTTT
>TRBJ2-7|NA|NA|TRBV19
CASGERGSGAQAYEQYF
TGTGCCAGTGGGGAGAGAGGAAGCGGAGCCCAAGCCTACGAGCAGTACTTC
>TRBJ2-3|NA|NA|TRBV19
CASSASVGTDTQYF
TGTGCCAGTAGTGCTAGCGTTGGCACAGATACGCAGTATTTT
>TRBJ1-2|NA|NA|TRBV9
CASSVALSGNYGYTF
TGTGCCAGCAGCGTAGCCCTAAGCGGTAACTATGGCTACACCTTC
>TRBJ1-5|NA|NA|TRBV5-8
CASSLSAGVSNQPQHF
TGTGCCAGCAGCTTGTCGGCAGGGGTTAGCAATCAGCCCCAGCATTTT
>TRBJ1-1|NA|NA|TRBV25-1
CASSGQNTEAFF
TGTGCCAGCAGCGGACAGAACACTGAAGCTTTCTTT
>TRBJ2-3|NA|once|TRBV19
CASSKEISAASTDTQYF
TGTGCCAGTAGTAAAGAGATAAGCGCAGCGTCCACAGATACGCAGTATTTT
>TRBJ2-1|TRBD2|NA|TRBV5-6
CASSLKGGTSREQFF
TGTGCCAGCAGCTTGAAGGGGGGGACTAGTCGTGAGCAGTTCTTC
>TRBJ2-7|NA|once|TRBV9
CASSADLGYEQYF
TGTGCCAGCAGCGCGGACTTAGGGTACGAGCAGTACTTC
>TRBJ1-4|TRBD1|NA|TRBV5-1
CASSGGDRNEKLFF
TGCGCCAGCAGCGGGGGGGACAGGAATGAAAAACTGTTTTTT
>TRBJ2-3|TRBD1|NA|TRBV29-1
CSAGGDREVRTDTQYF
TGCAGCGCAGGCGGGGACAGGGAGGTTCGGACAGATACGCAGTATTTT
>TRBJ2-7|NA|NA|TRBV6-5
CASSYDPRPSSYEQYF
TGTGCCAGCAGTTACGATCCGCGGCCCAGCTCCTACGAGCAGTACTTC
>TRBJ2-7|TRBD2|NA|TRBV2
CASSARLAGVAYEQYF
TGTGCCAGCAGTGCCCGACTAGCGGGAGTGGCATACGAGCAGTACTTC
>TRBJ2-3|TRBD2|NA|TRBV11-3
CASSSSAGITDTQYF
TGTGCCAGCAGCTCCTCAGCGGGGATCACAGATACGCAGTATTTT
>TRBJ2-7|TRBD2|NA|TRBV5-1
CASSSLGAGVREQYF
TGCGCCAGCAGCTCGTTAGGAGCGGGAGTCCGCGAGCAGTACTTC
>TRBJ2-1|NA|NA|TRBV25-1
CASSDPGGLKDEQFF
TGTGCCAGCAGTGACCCCGGGGGGCTTAAGGATGAGCAGTTCTTC
>TRBJ1-1|NA|NA|TRBV9
CASSVAWGDTEAFF
TGTGCCAGCAGCGTAGCATGGGGAGACACTGAAGCTTTCTTT
>TRBJ1-2|NA|NA|TRBV19
CASSIVSGQLNYGYTF
TGTGCCAGTAGTATAGTATCTGGACAGCTAAACTATGGCTACACCTTC
>TRBJ1-2|NA|NA|TRBV4-1
CASSQSNGKNYGYTF
TGCGCCAGCAGCCAATCAAACGGGAAAAACTATGGCTACACCTTC
>TRBJ2-2|NA|NA|TRBV19
CAGSGLNTGELFF
TGTGCCGGGTCAGGATTGAACACCGGGGAGCTGTTTTTT